The 5 T cell receptor beta chains below come from one sample, sequenced in a study of blood T cells in healthy people across ages. With a J-beta primer mix and a sample-barcoded 5' primer, a second PCR ran about 7 to 11 cycles. Via MiXCR, TCRdb re-called the 5' RACE reads, giving one row per CDR3 protein. There are 850,000 to 1,000,000 distinct CDR3 sequences in the sample; 40% to 60% occur only once, and roughly 12% lies in the top ten. Sequencing used blood. These receptors were taken from a young man in good health.

This clonotype showed up just a few times. The CDR3 loop reads CASSPLMTASYEQYF. The CDR3 bases are TGTGCCAGCAGCCCTCTGATGACAGCCTCCTACGAGCAGTACTTC. This rearrangement joins TRBV3-1 to TRBJ2-7, with D possibly being TRBD1 (5 bases). The CDR3 is 15 residues long. V shed 4 bases and J shed 0 bases, with 13 bases lying between them. Germline V CDR1 and CDR2: LGHDT, YNNKEL (reference sequence).

Concerning this clonotype itself: One end of the junction fails to match germline, which may point to a read error. The chain links TRBV6-5 to TRBJ2-5; maybe TRBD2 (7 bases). The germline V gene has CDR1 MNHEY and CDR2 SVGAGI. The CDR3 has 13 residues. Here the CDR3 DNA reads TGTGCCAGCAGTTACCGGGGGCGGGAGACTCAGTACTTC. It is translated as CASSYRGRETQYF.

For the CDR3, the DNA is TGCGCCAGCAGCCAAGATGGGGGGGTTAGGTCACCCCTCCACTTT. Its protein product is CASSQDGGVRSPLHF. The chain uses TRBV4-3 and TRBJ1-6, with D possibly matching TRBD1 (5 bases). CDR1 LGHNA and CDR2 YSLEER come from the germline V gene. The CDR3 loop spans 15 amino acids. Trimming shortened V by 0 bases and J by 10 bases, and 13 bases separated the two germline ends.

V is TRBV20-1 and J is TRBJ2-5; D possibly matches TRBD1 or TRBD2 (5 bases each). The length of the CDR3 is 14 residues. V lost 0 bases and J 2 bases, leaving 10 bases between the germline ends. Germline-derived CDR1 and CDR2 are DFQATT and SNEGSKA (reference sequence). In DNA form, the CDR3 reads TGCAGTGCTAGAGATTGGGGGTTTCAAGAGACCCAGTACTTC. This gives the protein CSARDWGFQETQYF.

This clonotype was seen more than once but under ten times. The chain combines TRBV11-3 with TRBJ2-5; TRBD1 matches 7 bases. The CDR3 runs to 14 residues. J gave up 6 bases and V 2 bases, and 6 bases lay outside the gene matches. CDR1 is SGHNT, CDR2 YENEEA, per germline. The CDR3 DNA is TGTGCCAGCAGCTTACCCCAGGGACAGCAGACCCAGTACTTC. Protein sequence: CASSLPQGQQTQYF.